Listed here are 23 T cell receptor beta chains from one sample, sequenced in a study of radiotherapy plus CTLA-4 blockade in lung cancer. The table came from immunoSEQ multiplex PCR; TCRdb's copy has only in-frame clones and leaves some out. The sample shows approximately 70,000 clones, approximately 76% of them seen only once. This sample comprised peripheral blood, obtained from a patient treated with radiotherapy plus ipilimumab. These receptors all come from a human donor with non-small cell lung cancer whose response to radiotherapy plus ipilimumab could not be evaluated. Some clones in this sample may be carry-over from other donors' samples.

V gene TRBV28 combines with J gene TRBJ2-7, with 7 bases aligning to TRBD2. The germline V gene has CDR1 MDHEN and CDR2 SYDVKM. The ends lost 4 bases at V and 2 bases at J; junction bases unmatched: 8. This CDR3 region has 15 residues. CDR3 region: CASSSGLVPTYEQYF. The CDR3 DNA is TGTGCCAGCAGTTCAGGACTAGTTCCTACCTACGAGCAGTACTTC.

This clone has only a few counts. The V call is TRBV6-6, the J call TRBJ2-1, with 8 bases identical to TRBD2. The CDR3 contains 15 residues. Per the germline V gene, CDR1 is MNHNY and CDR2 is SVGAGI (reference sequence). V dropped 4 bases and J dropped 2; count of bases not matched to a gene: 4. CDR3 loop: CASSFGGGPYNEQFF. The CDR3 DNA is TGTGCCAGCAGTTTCGGCGGGGGGCCCTACAATGAGCAGTTCTTC.

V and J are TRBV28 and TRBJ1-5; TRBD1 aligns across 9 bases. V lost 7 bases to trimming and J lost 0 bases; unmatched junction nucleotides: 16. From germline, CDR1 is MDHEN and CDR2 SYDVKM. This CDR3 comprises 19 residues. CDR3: CASTPLVGTGYYSNQPQHF. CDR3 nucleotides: TGTGCCAGCACCCCCCTAGTTGGGACAGGGTACTATAGCAATCAGCCCCAGCATTTT.

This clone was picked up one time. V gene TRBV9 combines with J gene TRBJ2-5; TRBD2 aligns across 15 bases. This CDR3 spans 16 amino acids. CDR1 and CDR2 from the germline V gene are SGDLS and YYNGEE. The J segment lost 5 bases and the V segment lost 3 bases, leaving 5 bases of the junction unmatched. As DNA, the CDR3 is TGTGCCAGCAGCGGGACTAGCGGGGGGGCGGCGGAGACCCAGTACTTC. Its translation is CASSGTSGGAAETQYF.

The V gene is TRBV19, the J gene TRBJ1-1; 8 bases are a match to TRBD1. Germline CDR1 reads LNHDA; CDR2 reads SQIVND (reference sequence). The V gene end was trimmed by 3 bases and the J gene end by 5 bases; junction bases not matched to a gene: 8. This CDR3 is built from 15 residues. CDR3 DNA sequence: TGTGCCAGTAGTATTTCTAACAGGGGGTGGACTGAAGCTTTCTTT. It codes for CASSISNRGWTEAFF.

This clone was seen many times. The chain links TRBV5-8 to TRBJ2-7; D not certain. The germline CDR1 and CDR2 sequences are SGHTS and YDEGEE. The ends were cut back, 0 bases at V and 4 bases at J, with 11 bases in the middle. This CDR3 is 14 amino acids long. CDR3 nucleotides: TGTGCCAGCAGCTTGGGTACAAGTCAATACGAGCAGTACTTC. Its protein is CASSLGTSQYEQYF.

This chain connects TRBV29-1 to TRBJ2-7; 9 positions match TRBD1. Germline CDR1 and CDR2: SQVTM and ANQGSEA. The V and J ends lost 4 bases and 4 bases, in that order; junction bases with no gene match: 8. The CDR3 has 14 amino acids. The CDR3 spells CSVAPWDRVYEQYF. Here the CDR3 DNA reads TGCAGCGTTGCCCCCTGGGACAGGGTGTACGAGCAGTACTTC.

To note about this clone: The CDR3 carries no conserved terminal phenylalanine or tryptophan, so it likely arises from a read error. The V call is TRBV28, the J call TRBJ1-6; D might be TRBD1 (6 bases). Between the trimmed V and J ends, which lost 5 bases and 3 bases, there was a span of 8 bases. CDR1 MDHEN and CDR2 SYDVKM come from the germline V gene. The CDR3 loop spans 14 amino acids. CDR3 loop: CASSRGGYNSPLHL. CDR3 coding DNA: TGTGCCAGCAGTCGAGGGGGCTATAATTCACCCCTCCACCTT.

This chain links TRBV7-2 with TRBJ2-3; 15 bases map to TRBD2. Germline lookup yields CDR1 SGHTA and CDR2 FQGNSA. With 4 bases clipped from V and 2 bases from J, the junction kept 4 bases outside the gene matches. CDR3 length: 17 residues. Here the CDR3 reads CASSSGLAGGVTDTQYF. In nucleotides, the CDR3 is TGTGCCAGCAGCTCGGGACTAGCGGGGGGTGTCACAGATACGCAGTATTTT.

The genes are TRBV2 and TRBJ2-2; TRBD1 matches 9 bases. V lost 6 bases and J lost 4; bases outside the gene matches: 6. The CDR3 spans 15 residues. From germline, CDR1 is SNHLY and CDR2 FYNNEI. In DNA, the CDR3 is TGTGCCAGCAGGGTGGCACAGGGGGCCACCGGGGAGCTGTTTTTT. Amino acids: CASRVAQGATGELFF.

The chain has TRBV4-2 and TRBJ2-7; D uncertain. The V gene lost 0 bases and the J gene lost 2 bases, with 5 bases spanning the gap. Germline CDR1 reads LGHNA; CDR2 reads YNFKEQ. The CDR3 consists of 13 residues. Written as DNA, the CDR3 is TGTGCCAGCAGCCAAGAGAGAGCCTACGAGCAGTACTTC. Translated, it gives CASSQERAYEQYF.

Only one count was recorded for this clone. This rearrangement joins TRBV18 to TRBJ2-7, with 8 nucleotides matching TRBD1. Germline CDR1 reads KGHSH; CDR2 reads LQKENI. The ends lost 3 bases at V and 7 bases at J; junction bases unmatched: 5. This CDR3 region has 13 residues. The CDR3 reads CASSPRTGLEQYF. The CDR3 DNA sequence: TGTGCCAGCTCACCCCGGACAGGGCTTGAGCAGTACTTC.

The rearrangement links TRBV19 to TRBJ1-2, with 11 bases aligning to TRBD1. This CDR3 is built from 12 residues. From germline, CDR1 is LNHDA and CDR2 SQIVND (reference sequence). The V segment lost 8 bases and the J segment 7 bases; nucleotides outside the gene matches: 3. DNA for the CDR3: TGTGCCAGTGGACAGGGGGCCTTTGGCTACACCTTC. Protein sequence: CASGQGAFGYTF.

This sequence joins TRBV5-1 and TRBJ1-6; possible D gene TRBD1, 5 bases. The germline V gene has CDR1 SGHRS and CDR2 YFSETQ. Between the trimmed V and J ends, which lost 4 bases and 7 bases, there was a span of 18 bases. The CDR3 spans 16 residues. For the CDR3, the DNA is TGCGCCAGCAGCCTGGAATTTGACAGCCGAAATTCACCCCTCCACTTT. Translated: CASSLEFDSRNSPLHF.

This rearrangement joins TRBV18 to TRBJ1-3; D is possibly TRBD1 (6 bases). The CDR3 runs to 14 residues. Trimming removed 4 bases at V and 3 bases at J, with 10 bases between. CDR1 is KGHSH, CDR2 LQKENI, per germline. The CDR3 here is CASSRGGIGNTIYF. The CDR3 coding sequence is TGTGCCAGCTCACGAGGGGGAATTGGAAACACCATATATTTT.

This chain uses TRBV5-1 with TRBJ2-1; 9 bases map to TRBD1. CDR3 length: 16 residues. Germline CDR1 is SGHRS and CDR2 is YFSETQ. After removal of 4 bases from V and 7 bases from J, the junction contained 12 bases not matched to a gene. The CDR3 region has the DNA TGCGCCAGCAGCATTTTAACCGGGACAGGGTGGAATGAGCAGTTCTTC. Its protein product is CASSILTGTGWNEQFF.

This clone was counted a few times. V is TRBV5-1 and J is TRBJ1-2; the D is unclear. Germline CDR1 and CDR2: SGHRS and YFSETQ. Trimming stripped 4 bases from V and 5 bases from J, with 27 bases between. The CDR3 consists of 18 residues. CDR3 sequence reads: CASSPTGSGSRWNYGYTF. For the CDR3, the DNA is TGCGCCAGCAGCCCGACGGGGTCAGGTTCACGCTGGAATTATGGCTACACCTTC.

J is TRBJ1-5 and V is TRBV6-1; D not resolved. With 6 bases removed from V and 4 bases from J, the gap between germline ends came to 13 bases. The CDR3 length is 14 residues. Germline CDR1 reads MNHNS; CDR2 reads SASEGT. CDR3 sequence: CASSATPGNQPQHF. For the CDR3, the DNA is TGTGCCAGCAGCGCGACTCCGGGGAATCAGCCCCAGCATTTT.

CDR3 region: CASSLSFGTGTEQYF. CDR3 coding DNA: TGTGCCAGCAGTTTAAGTTTCGGGACAGGGACCGAGCAGTACTTC. V is TRBV27 and J is TRBJ2-7, with 9 bases aligning to TRBD1. The CDR3 runs 15 residues. Germline CDR1 MNHEY, CDR2 SMNVEV (reference sequence). V was pared by 2 bases and J by 6 bases, with 8 bases of the junction left unmatched.

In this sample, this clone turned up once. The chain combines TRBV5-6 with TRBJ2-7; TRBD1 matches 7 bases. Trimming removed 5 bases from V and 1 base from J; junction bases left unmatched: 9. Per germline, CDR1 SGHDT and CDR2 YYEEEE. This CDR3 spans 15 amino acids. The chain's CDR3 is CASSATGAMSYEQYF. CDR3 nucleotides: TGTGCCAGCAGTGCCACAGGGGCGATGTCCTACGAGCAGTACTTC.

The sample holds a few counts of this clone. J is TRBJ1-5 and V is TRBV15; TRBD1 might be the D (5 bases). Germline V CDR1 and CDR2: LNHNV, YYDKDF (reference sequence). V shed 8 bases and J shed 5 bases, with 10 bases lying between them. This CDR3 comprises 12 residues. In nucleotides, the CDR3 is TGTGCCACCGGGGGGGAATATCAGCCCCAGCATTTT. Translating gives CATGGEYQPQHF.

CDR3 in DNA: TGTGCCAGCCCGGCCGGGGGGCGGGCAATGAACACCGGGGAGCTGTTTTTT. Its translation: CASPAGGRAMNTGELFF. The chain links TRBV27 to TRBJ2-2, with a possible D match to TRBD2 (7 bases). With 8 bases removed from V and 1 base from J, the gap between germline ends came to 20 bases. Looked up from germline, CDR1 is MNHEY and CDR2 is SMNVEV (reference sequence). This CDR3 is 17 amino acids long.

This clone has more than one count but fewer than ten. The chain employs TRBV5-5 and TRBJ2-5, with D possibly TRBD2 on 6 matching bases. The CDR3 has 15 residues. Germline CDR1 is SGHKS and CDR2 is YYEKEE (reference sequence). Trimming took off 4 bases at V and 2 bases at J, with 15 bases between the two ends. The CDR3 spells CASSRDGTSQETQYF. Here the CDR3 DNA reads TGTGCCAGCAGCCGTGATGGGACTTCGCAAGAGACCCAGTACTTC.